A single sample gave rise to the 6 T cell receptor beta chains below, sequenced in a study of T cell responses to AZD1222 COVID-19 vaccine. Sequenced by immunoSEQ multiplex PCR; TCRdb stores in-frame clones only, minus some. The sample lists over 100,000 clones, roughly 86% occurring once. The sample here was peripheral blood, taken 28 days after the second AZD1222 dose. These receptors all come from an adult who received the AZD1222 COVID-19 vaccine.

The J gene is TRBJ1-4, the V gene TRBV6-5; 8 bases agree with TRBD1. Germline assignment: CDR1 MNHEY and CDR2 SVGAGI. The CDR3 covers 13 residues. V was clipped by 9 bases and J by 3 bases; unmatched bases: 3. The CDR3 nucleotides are TGTGCCAGTTCGACAGGGGCTAATGAAAAACTGTTTTTT. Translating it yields CASSTGANEKLFF.

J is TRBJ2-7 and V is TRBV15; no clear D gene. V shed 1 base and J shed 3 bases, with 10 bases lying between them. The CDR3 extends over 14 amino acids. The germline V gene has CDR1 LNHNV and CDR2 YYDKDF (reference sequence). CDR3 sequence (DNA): TGTGCCACCAGCAGAGGGAACCGTGACTACGAGCAGTACTTC. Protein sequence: CATSRGNRDYEQYF. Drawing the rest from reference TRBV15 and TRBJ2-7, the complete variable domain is DAMVIQNPRYQVTQFGKPVTLSCSQTLNHNVMYWYQQKSSQAPKLLFHYYDKDFNNEADTPDNFQSRRPNTSFCFLDIRSPGLGDTAMYLCATSRGNRDYEQYFGPGTRLTVT.

CDR3 in amino acids: CASSRDRVNTIYF. The DNA for the CDR3 is TGTGCCAGCAGTCGGGACAGGGTAAACACCATATATTTT. The chain is built from TRBV7-9 and TRBJ1-3; 9 bases line up with TRBD1. The ends lost 6 bases at V and 6 bases at J; junction bases unmatched: 3. The CDR3 consists of 13 residues. Germline V gene sequence: CDR1 SEHNR, CDR2 FQNEAQ (reference sequence). The variable domain in full, completed from reference TRBV7-9 and TRBJ1-3, reads DTGVSQNPRHKITKRGQNVTFRCDPISEHNRLYWYRQTLGQGPEFLTYFQNEAQLEKSRLLSDRFSAERPKGSFSTLEIQRTEQGDSAMYLCASSRDRVNTIYFGEGSWLTVV.

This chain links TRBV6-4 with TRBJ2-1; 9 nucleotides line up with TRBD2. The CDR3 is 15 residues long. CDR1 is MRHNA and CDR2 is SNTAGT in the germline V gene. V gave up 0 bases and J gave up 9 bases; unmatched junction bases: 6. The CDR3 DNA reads TGTGCCAGCAGTGACTCTGCGGGGGGGCCCAGTGAGCAGTTCTTC. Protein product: CASSDSAGGPSEQFF.

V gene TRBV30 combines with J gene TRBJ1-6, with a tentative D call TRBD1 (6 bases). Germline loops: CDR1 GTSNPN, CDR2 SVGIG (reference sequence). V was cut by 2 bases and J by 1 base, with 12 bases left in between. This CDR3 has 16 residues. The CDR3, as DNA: TGTGCCTGGAGTTCGCCACAGGGATCCTATAATTCACCCCTCCACTTT. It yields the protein CAWSSPQGSYNSPLHF.

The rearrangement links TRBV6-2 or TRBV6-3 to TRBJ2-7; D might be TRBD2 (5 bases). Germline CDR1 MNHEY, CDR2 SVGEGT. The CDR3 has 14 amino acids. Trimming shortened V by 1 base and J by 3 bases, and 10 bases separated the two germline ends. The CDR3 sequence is CASSYFTRDYEQYF. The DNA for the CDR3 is TGTGCCAGCAGTTACTTTACCCGGGACTACGAGCAGTACTTC.